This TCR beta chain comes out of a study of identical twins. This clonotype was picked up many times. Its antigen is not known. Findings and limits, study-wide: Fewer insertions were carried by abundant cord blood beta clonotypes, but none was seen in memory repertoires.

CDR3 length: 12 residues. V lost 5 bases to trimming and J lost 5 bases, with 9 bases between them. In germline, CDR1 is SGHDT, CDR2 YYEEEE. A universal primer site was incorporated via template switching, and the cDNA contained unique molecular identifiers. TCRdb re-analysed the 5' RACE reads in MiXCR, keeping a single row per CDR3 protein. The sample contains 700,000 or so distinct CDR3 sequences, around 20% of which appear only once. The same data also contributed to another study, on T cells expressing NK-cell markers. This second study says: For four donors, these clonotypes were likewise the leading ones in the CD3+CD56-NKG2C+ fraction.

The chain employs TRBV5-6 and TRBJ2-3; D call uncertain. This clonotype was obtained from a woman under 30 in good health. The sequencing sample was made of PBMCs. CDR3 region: CASSQSLDTQYF. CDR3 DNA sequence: TGTGCCAGCAGTCAGTCATTAGATACGCAGTATTTT.